Listed here is a single T cell receptor (beta chain). This record comes from a study of T cell changes during pregnancy in multiple sclerosis. V shed 0 bases, J shed 8 bases, and the junction held 19 bases outside the gene matches. There are 19 residues in the CDR3. CDR1 is SGHRS, CDR2 YFSETQ, per germline. This table comes from immunoSEQ multiplex PCR, and its TCRdb copy is limited to in-frame clones, with some not included. The sample gives under 95,000 clones, 85% to 95% of which show up once; about 1% is in the top ten. This sample comprised peripheral blood, obtained in the second trimester of pregnancy. J is TRBJ2-1 and V is TRBV5-1; TRBD2 agrees at 8 bases. This TCR was recovered from a female donor in good health, enrolled as a control in a pregnancy study. The CDR3 loop is CASSLDSLGTRAPTYEQFF. As DNA, the CDR3 is TGCGCCAGCAGCTTGGATTCCTTGGGGACTAGAGCGCCTACATATGAGCAGTTCTTC.